One and the same sample provided the 32 T cell receptor beta chains below, sequenced in a study of blood T cell repertoires in COVID-19. Here immunoSEQ multiplex PCR was the method, and the copy in TCRdb shows in-frame clones only, minus some. The sample yields fewer than 130,000 clones, 70% to 90% seen once. Sequenced material: peripheral blood. Receptors were obtained from a human donor in a cohort sampled during active COVID-19.

V usage is TRBV9 and J usage is TRBJ2-7; maybe TRBD2 (6 bases). The length of the CDR3 is 14 residues. Germline V gene lookup returns CDR1 SGDLS and CDR2 YYNGEE. Trimming removed 0 bases from V and 2 bases from J, with 9 bases in between. CDR3 in DNA: TGTGCCAGCAGCGTAGGTCCGGGGGCCTACGAGCAGTACTTC. It translates to CASSVGPGAYEQYF.

The chain carries TRBV12-3 or TRBV12-4 and TRBJ2-5; the D is unclear. The CDR3 extends over 12 amino acids. Trimming removed 4 bases from V and 5 bases from J, with 8 bases in between. The CDR3 DNA follows: TGTGCCAGCAGTTCCCCGGAGGAGACCCAGTACTTC. It codes for CASSSPEETQYF.

This clone was seen once. This chain uses TRBV5-1 with TRBJ2-7, with D maybe TRBD1 (5 bases). The CDR3 is made up of 15 amino acids. Trimming took off 0 bases at V and 5 bases at J, with 15 bases between the two ends. The germline gives CDR1 SGHRS, CDR2 YFSETQ. The CDR3 loop reads CASSLEPRDLHEQYF. The CDR3 DNA reads as TGCGCCAGCAGCTTGGAACCCAGGGATCTCCACGAGCAGTACTTC.

This chain joins TRBV6-5 and TRBJ1-6, with 7 bases fitting TRBD1. This CDR3 contains 14 residues. The germline CDR1 and CDR2 sequences are MNHEY and SVGAGI. The V and J ends lost 7 bases and 7 bases, in that order; junction bases with no gene match: 7. DNA of the CDR3: TGTGCCAGCATCTCTCAACAGGGGAATTCACCCCTCCACTTT. Translation gives CASISQQGNSPLHF.

The chain joins TRBV2 to TRBJ1-3; tentatively, D is TRBD1 (6 bases). Germline V gene data show CDR1 as SNHLY and CDR2 as FYNNEI. The CDR3 runs 14 residues. Trimming took off 6 bases at V and 4 bases at J, with 13 bases between the two ends. CDR3 sequence (DNA): TGTGCCAGCAGCGAATGGACAGACGGAAACACCATATATTTT. Amino acids: CASSEWTDGNTIYF.

The V call is TRBV5-1, the J call TRBJ2-3; D is ambiguous. The germline gives CDR1 SGHRS, CDR2 YFSETQ. CDR3 length: 15 residues. Trimming cost V 0 bases and J 3 bases, with 11 bases left between them. The CDR3 reads CASSLGVTRTDTQYF. CDR3 DNA: TGCGCCAGCAGCTTGGGGGTAACCAGGACAGATACGCAGTATTTT.

This sequence joins TRBV4-2 and TRBJ2-2; 9 nucleotides agree with TRBD1. The V segment lost 0 bases and the J segment 5 bases; nucleotides outside the gene matches: 7. Per germline, CDR1 LGHNA and CDR2 YNFKEQ. CDR3 size: 17 residues. CDR3 protein: CASSQDPGGQGTGELFF. The CDR3 coding sequence is TGTGCCAGCAGCCAAGATCCTGGGGGACAGGGAACCGGGGAGCTGTTTTTT.

V is TRBV7-3 and J is TRBJ2-7; possible D gene TRBD2, 5 bases. Trimming stripped 1 base from V and 0 bases from J, with 10 bases between. The CDR3 is 15 amino acids. Germline V gene data show CDR1 as SGHTA and CDR2 as FQGTGA. CDR3 DNA sequence: TGTGCCAGCAGCTTAATTCGCGAGGGCTCCTACGAGCAGTACTTC. Translated, it gives CASSLIREGSYEQYF.

The rearrangement uses TRBV14 and TRBJ1-3, with D perhaps TRBD1 (5 bases). Germline values: CDR1 SGHDN, CDR2 FVKESK. V gave up 1 base and J gave up 0 bases, with 10 bases separating them. The CDR3 has 16 residues. CDR3 loop: CASSQVGTYSGNTIYF. The DNA for the CDR3 is TGTGCCAGCAGCCAAGTAGGGACTTACTCTGGAAACACCATATATTTT.

This clone occurred once. The V gene is TRBV29-1, the J gene TRBJ2-6, with 12 bases that match TRBD1. V shed 6 bases and J 4 bases; nucleotides not matched to a gene: 4. This CDR3 is 15 amino acids long. Germline-derived CDR1 and CDR2 are SQVTM and ANQGSEA. The CDR3 nucleotides read TGCAGCGTGGGACAGGGGGCGGCCGGGGCCAACGTCCTGACTTTC. Its protein product is CSVGQGAAGANVLTF.

This clone was detected only a few times. This chain connects TRBV29-1 to TRBJ2-5; 7 bases line up with TRBD2. The junction had 9 bases not matched to a gene; V was cut back by 4 bases and J by 4 bases. The CDR3 runs to 14 residues. Germline CDR1 reads SQVTM; CDR2 reads ANQGSEA. The CDR3 loop is CSVATGRVRETQYF. CDR3 coding DNA: TGCAGCGTTGCCACGGGGAGGGTAAGAGAGACCCAGTACTTC.

In this sample, this clone turned up a few times. The chain uses TRBV11-2 and TRBJ2-4; TRBD1 matches 7 bases. With V trimmed by 4 bases and J by 6 bases, 15 bases remained unmatched. Germline loops: CDR1 SGHAT, CDR2 FQNNGV. The CDR3 is made up of 17 amino acids. This CDR3 reads CASSSPKNRGLRNIQYF. In nucleotides, the CDR3 is TGTGCCAGCAGCTCTCCTAAAAACAGGGGATTGAGAAACATTCAGTACTTC.

V usage is TRBV7-8 and J usage is TRBJ2-4, with TRBD2 matching 9 bases. Germline values: CDR1 SGHVS, CDR2 FQNEAQ. The CDR3 is 15 amino acids. Trimming removed 1 base from V and 9 bases from J; junction bases left unmatched: 7. The CDR3 is CASSLEGGRARIQYF. The CDR3 DNA reads TGTGCCAGCAGCTTAGAGGGCGGGAGGGCTCGCATTCAGTACTTC.

The chain recombines TRBV6-5 with TRBJ2-5; perhaps TRBD1 as D (6 bases). This CDR3 spans 13 amino acids. V lost 8 bases and J lost 5, with 15 bases in between. CDR1 MNHEY and CDR2 SVGAGI come from the germline V gene. The DNA for the CDR3 is TGTGCCAGCCGACGAGTGGGGGCCGAGACCCAGTACTTC. Its protein product is CASRRVGAETQYF.

This chain connects TRBV3-1 (or the pseudogene TRBV3-2) to TRBJ1-6, with 8 bases identical to TRBD1. The CDR3 spans 15 residues. Unmatched junction bases numbered 8, after V lost 5 bases and J lost 8 bases. Germline CDR1 reads LGHDT; CDR2 reads YNNKEL (reference sequence). The CDR3: CASSATGQDYSPLHF. The CDR3 region has the DNA TGTGCCAGCAGCGCCACGGGACAGGATTATTCACCCCTCCACTTT.

The CDR3 region has the DNA TGTGCCAGTAGCCGGGGACAGGCCTATAATTCACCCCTCCACTTT. Encoded protein: CASSRGQAYNSPLHF. The J gene is TRBJ1-6, the V gene TRBV19, with 8 bases identical to TRBD1. Germline CDR1 LNHDA, CDR2 SQIVND (reference sequence). The junction had 3 bases not matched to a gene; V was cut back by 6 bases and J by 2 bases. This CDR3 has 15 residues.

The rearrangement links TRBV2 to TRBJ1-6; 9 bases match TRBD1. Germline loops: CDR1 SNHLY, CDR2 FYNNEI. The junction had 5 bases not matched to a gene; V was cut back by 5 bases and J by 6 bases. CDR3 length: 15 residues. The CDR3 DNA is TGTGCCAGCAGTCTTGCGGGACAGGGTAATTCACCCCTCCACTTT. Translation gives CASSLAGQGNSPLHF.

CDR3 bases: TGTGCCAACTCACAGGATAGAGATTCACCCCTCCACTTT. It encodes CANSQDRDSPLHF. The genes are TRBV10-3 and TRBJ1-6, with D possibly matching TRBD1 (5 bases). In germline, CDR1 is ENHRY, CDR2 SYGVKD. The CDR3 is made up of 13 amino acids. V lost 10 bases and J lost 8, with 15 bases in between.

This chain links TRBV18 with TRBJ2-5, with D maybe TRBD2 (5 bases). Germline V gives CDR1 KGHSH, CDR2 LQKENI. This CDR3 is built from 14 residues. Trimming cost V 1 base and J 3 bases, with 9 bases left between them. CDR3 in DNA: TGTGCCAGCTCACCACGACTAACCGAAGAGACCCAGTACTTC. Protein: CASSPRLTEETQYF.

The rearrangement uses TRBV30 and TRBJ1-5; D gene ambiguous. Germline loops: CDR1 GTSNPN, CDR2 SVGIG (reference sequence). The CDR3 is made up of 13 amino acids. Trimming cost V 0 bases and J 4 bases, with 7 bases left between them. CDR3: CAWSVRFNQPQHF. The CDR3 DNA reads as TGTGCCTGGAGTGTCCGTTTTAATCAGCCCCAGCATTTT.

The chain uses TRBV9 and TRBJ2-7, with TRBD1 matching over 8 bases. J lost 4 bases, V lost 0 bases, and 6 bases had no gene match. Per the germline V gene, CDR1 is SGDLS and CDR2 is YYNGEE. The CDR3 has 15 amino acids. The CDR3 region is CASSVGWTGLYEQYF. The CDR3 nucleotides are TGTGCCAGCAGCGTAGGGTGGACAGGGTTGTACGAGCAGTACTTC.

CDR3 nucleotide sequence: TGCAGCGTTGAAGGGACAGGGGGCTACGAGCAGTACTTC. Translating it yields CSVEGTGGYEQYF. The chain has TRBV29-1 and TRBJ2-7; 10 positions agree with TRBD1. After removal of 1 base from V and 3 bases from J, the junction contained 0 bases not matched to a gene. Germline CDR1 is SQVTM and CDR2 is ANQGSEA. This CDR3 spans 13 amino acids.

This sequence joins TRBV13 and TRBJ1-1; a possible D gene is TRBD1 (6 bases). The CDR3 runs 14 residues. The ends were cut back, 0 bases at V and 10 bases at J, with 15 bases in the middle. Germline V lookup: CDR1 PRHDT, CDR2 FYEKMQ (reference sequence). The DNA for the CDR3 is TGTGCCAGCAGCTTAGGGAAGGTGGGGGCGCGAGCTTTCTTT. It encodes CASSLGKVGARAFF.

This rearrangement joins TRBV11-2 to TRBJ1-2; D is unclear. The germline V and J ends were trimmed by 0 bases and 5 bases, with 10 bases remaining between them. From germline, CDR1 is SGHAT and CDR2 FQNNGV. The CDR3 is made up of 14 amino acids. The CDR3 reads CASSLEQYTYGYTF. The CDR3 nucleotides are TGTGCCAGCAGCTTAGAGCAGTATACGTATGGCTACACCTTC.

V and J are TRBV7-2 and TRBJ2-2, with 7 nucleotides matching TRBD1. In germline, CDR1 is SGHTA, CDR2 FQGNSA. Unmatched junction bases numbered 4, after V lost 5 bases and J lost 1 base. This CDR3 is 15 amino acids long. The CDR3 here is CASSLGQLNTGELFF. In nucleotides, the CDR3 is TGTGCCAGCAGCCTGGGACAGCTGAACACCGGGGAGCTGTTTTTT.

This clone was recorded only once. J is TRBJ2-3 and V is TRBV24-1; 10 nucleotides line up with TRBD1. CDR1 and CDR2 from the germline V gene are KGHDR and SFDVKD. V was clipped by 2 bases and J by 5 bases; unmatched bases: 6. The CDR3 extends over 16 amino acids. The CDR3 protein is CATSDYRDRGRDTQYF. The CDR3 DNA is TGTGCCACCAGTGATTATCGGGACAGGGGAAGAGATACGCAGTATTTT.

The genes are TRBV4-2 and TRBJ1-6, with D uncertain. The germline V and J ends were trimmed by 0 bases and 8 bases, with 8 bases remaining between them. The CDR3 loop spans 14 amino acids. The V gene's germline CDR1 is LGHNA and CDR2 YNFKEQ. The CDR3 is CASSQDLADSPLHF. The CDR3 region has the DNA TGTGCCAGCAGCCAAGATCTCGCGGATTCACCCCTCCACTTT.

V usage is TRBV2 and J usage is TRBJ2-3, with 14 bases aligning to TRBD2. Trimming took 10 bases from V and 1 from J; bases not matched to a gene: 16. The CDR3 loop spans 19 amino acids. Germline V gene lookup returns CDR1 SNHLY and CDR2 FYNNEI. In nucleotides, the CDR3 is TGTGCCAACCTAGGACTAGCGGGGGGTCCTGGGGCCCGCACAGATACGCAGTATTTT. Its protein product is CANLGLAGGPGARTDTQYF.

This chain joins TRBV13 and TRBJ2-7; possible D gene TRBD1, 7 bases. The CDR3 covers 17 residues. CDR1 is PRHDT and CDR2 is FYEKMQ in the germline V gene (reference sequence). The V end was cut by 1 base, the J end by 3 bases, with 19 bases between. CDR3 in amino acids: CASSLEGAGQTNYEQYF. The CDR3, as DNA: TGTGCCAGCAGCTTAGAAGGGGCGGGACAGACAAACTACGAGCAGTACTTC.

The chain has TRBV5-4 and TRBJ2-1; tentative D call: TRBD1 (6 bases). The V end was cut by 0 bases, the J end by 8 bases, with 9 bases between. The germline gives CDR1 SGHNT, CDR2 YYREEE (reference sequence). This CDR3 comprises 13 residues. This chain's CDR3 is CASSLGPGDEQFF. In DNA, the CDR3 is TGTGCCAGCAGCTTGGGGCCAGGGGATGAGCAGTTCTTC.

This chain links TRBV5-1 with TRBJ2-5; 11 bases map to TRBD2. CDR1 is SGHRS and CDR2 is YFSETQ in the germline V gene. V lost 2 bases and J lost 2; bases outside the gene matches: 5. The CDR3 sequence is 16 residues long. CDR3 sequence (DNA): TGCGCCAGCAGCTTACCCGGGACTAGCGGACAAGAGACCCAGTACTTC. This encodes CASSLPGTSGQETQYF.

This clone was recorded once. The chain links TRBV5-1 to TRBJ1-4, with TRBD1 as a possible D gene (6 bases). Trimming pared 0 bases from V and 5 bases from J, leaving 14 bases between. Germline CDR1 and CDR2: SGHRS and YFSETQ. The CDR3 has 16 residues. Here the CDR3 DNA reads TGCGCCAGCAGCTTGGCCCTCGGACAGAGAAATGAAAAACTGTTTTTT. Translation: CASSLALGQRNEKLFF.